Listed below are T cell receptor beta chains from one sample, sequenced in a study of T cell responses to AZD1222 COVID-19 vaccine. TCRdb's table, derived via immunoSEQ multiplex PCR, lists solely in-frame clones and lacks some. This table holds under 200,000 clones, more than 80% found once. Sequenced material: peripheral blood, taken on day 0 of AZD1222 vaccination. The receptors derive from an adult in good health. Each CDR3 is given with its conserved first and last residue. D genes are given only for firm matches. Size tells how often a clone was seen (once, few, many) or the class of an expanded clone, and some rows leave it out.

>TRBJ1-1|TRBV10-2|.|.
CASSESPGRKNTEAFF
TGCGCCAGCAGTGAGTCCCCGGGACGCAAGAACACTGAAGCTTTCTTT
>TRBJ2-3|TRBV28|.|.
CASKLEATQYF
TGTGCCAGCAAGTTGGAGGCTACGCAGTATTTT
>TRBJ1-2|TRBV4-2|.|.
CASSQEGPGGYTF
TGTGCCAGCAGCCAAGAGGGTCCGGGTGGCTACACCTTC
>TRBJ2-7|TRBV6-2/TRBV6-3|.|.
CASSRGDNSYEQYF
TGTGCCAGCAGTCGCGGGGACAACTCCTACGAGCAGTACTTC
>TRBJ1-6|TRBV6-5|.|.
CASSLYGQGNSPLHF
TGTGCCAGCAGCCTTTATGGCCAGGGGAATTCACCCCTCCACTTT
>TRBJ2-2|TRBV21-1|.|.
CASSRENTGELFF
TGTGCCAGCAGCAGAGAAAACACCGGGGAGCTGTTTTTT
>TRBJ2-4|TRBV2|.|.
CASRAAEDIQYF
TGTGCCAGCAGGGCAGCGGAAGACATTCAGTACTTC
>TRBJ1-2|TRBV2|.|TRBD1
CASSATQGAKGYTF
TGTGCCAGCAGCGCTACTCAGGGGGCCAAGGGCTACACCTTC
>TRBJ2-7|TRBV5-1|.|TRBD1
CASRYGPAGAGGEQYF
TGCGCCAGCAGATATGGACCTGCCGGCGCAGGGGGCGAGCAGTACTTC
>TRBJ2-1|TRBV18|.|TRBD1
CASSTGTGNEQFF
TGTGCCAGCTCAACGGGGACAGGCAATGAGCAGTTCTTC
>TRBJ2-7|TRBV5-4|.|TRBD2
CASSLSGRVSYEQYF
TGTGCCAGCAGTTTAAGCGGGAGGGTATCCTACGAGCAGTACTTC
>TRBJ1-2|TRBV12-5|.|.
CASGRDRDFNYGYTF
TGTGCTAGTGGGAGGGATCGGGACTTCAACTATGGCTACACCTTC
>TRBJ2-1|TRBV30|.|TRBD2
CAWSGGTSGSSDEQFF
TGTGCCTGGAGTGGCGGAACTAGCGGGAGTTCGGATGAGCAGTTCTTC
>TRBJ2-5|TRBV7-6|once|.
CASSPPGHIPETQYF
TGTGCCAGCAGCCCCCCGGGACACATACCAGAGACCCAGTACTTC
>TRBJ1-5|TRBV28|.|TRBD1
CASSPHGQGLSNQPQHF
TGTGCCAGCAGTCCCCATGGACAGGGACTTAGCAATCAGCCCCAGCATTTT
>TRBJ2-3|TRBV5-6|.|TRBD2
CASSSLIAGARTDTQYF
TGTGCCAGCAGCTCCTTAATAGCGGGAGCGCGCACAGATACGCAGTATTTT
>TRBJ1-5|TRBV2|.|.
CASRRDTGSNQPQHF
TGTGCCAGCAGACGGGACACGGGAAGCAATCAGCCCCAGCATTTT
>TRBJ1-4|TRBV18|.|.
CASSPSAGFEKLFF
TGTGCCAGCTCACCGTCGGCAGGGTTTGAAAAACTGTTTTTT
>TRBJ2-3|TRBV18|.|TRBD2
CASSPPASGGAGNTQYF
TGTGCCAGCTCACCCCCCGCTAGCGGGGGGGCTGGGAATACGCAGTATTTT
>TRBJ1-1|TRBV7-2|.|TRBD1
CASSGQGRVNTEAFF
TGTGCCAGCAGCGGACAGGGAAGAGTGAACACTGAAGCTTTCTTT
>TRBJ2-5|TRBV6-5|.|.
CASSYNREETQYF
TGTGCCAGCAGTTACAACAGGGAAGAGACCCAGTACTTC
>TRBJ1-6|TRBV2|.|.
CASTGQPFVRPYNSPLHF
TGTGCCAGCACCGGACAGCCTTTTGTACGCCCATATAATTCACCCCTCCACTTT
>TRBJ1-3|TRBV18|.|.
CASSPQGSGNTIYF
TGTGCCAGCTCACCACAGGGTTCTGGAAACACCATATATTTT
>TRBJ2-2|TRBV3-1/TRBV3-2|.|TRBD2
CASSLGLAGPGGNTGELFF
TGTGCCAGCAGCTTAGGACTAGCGGGGCCCGGGGGAAACACCGGGGAGCTGTTTTTT
>TRBJ1-2|TRBV9|.|.
CASRLDGGYTF
TGTGCCAGCAGATTGGACGGTGGCTACACCTTC
>TRBJ1-1|TRBV5-1|.|TRBD1
CASSEGQGNTEAFF
TGCGCCAGCAGCGAGGGACAGGGGAACACTGAAGCTTTCTTT
>TRBJ1-1|TRBV5-6|.|.
CASSFATGNTEAFF
TGTGCCAGCAGCTTCGCGACAGGGAACACTGAAGCTTTCTTT
>TRBJ2-7|TRBV7-9|.|TRBD1
CASSEPTGHSPYEQYF
TGTGCCAGCAGCGAACCGACAGGGCATTCTCCCTACGAGCAGTACTTC
>TRBJ1-1|TRBV7-9|.|.
CASSEGLTVNTEAFF
TGTGCCAGCAGCGAAGGCCTAACAGTGAACACTGAAGCTTTCTTT
>TRBJ1-1|TRBV6-5|.|.
CASSYGHSNTEAFF
TGTGCCAGCAGTTACGGCCATTCCAACACTGAAGCTTTCTTT
>TRBJ1-1|TRBV6-6|.|.
CASSISLVDTEAFF
TGTGCCAGCAGTATTTCATTAGTTGACACTGAAGCTTTCTTT
>TRBJ2-7|TRBV11-2|.|.
CASSFHQLLYEQYF
TGTGCCAGCAGCTTCCACCAATTACTTTACGAGCAGTACTTC
>TRBJ1-2|TRBV14|.|.
CASSPTYTGLYGYTF
TGTGCCAGCAGCCCCACATACACAGGCCTCTATGGCTACACCTTC
>TRBJ1-2|TRBV28|.|TRBD1
CASSRLDRQYGYTF
TGTGCCAGCAGTCGCCTGGACAGGCAATATGGCTACACCTTC
>TRBJ2-7|TRBV5-1|.|TRBD2
CASSPSSGASYEQYF
TGCGCCAGCAGCCCTTCAAGCGGGGCCTCCTACGAGCAGTACTTC
>TRBJ1-2|TRBV29-1|.|.
CSVVGQGNYGYTF
TGCAGCGTAGTCGGGCAGGGGAACTATGGCTACACCTTC
>TRBJ2-3|TRBV5-1|.|TRBD1
CASSFRGRVVDTQYF
TGCGCCAGCAGCTTCAGGGGGCGAGTGGTAGATACGCAGTATTTT
>TRBJ1-5|TRBV6-1|.|.
CASSEAQGYSNQPQHF
TGTGCCAGCAGTGAAGCGCAAGGGTATAGCAATCAGCCCCAGCATTTT
>TRBJ2-1|TRBV19|.|TRBD2
CASSTIGTSGGHNEQFF
TGTGCCAGTAGTACTATCGGGACTAGCGGGGGCCACAATGAGCAGTTCTTC
>TRBJ1-3|TRBV5-5|.|TRBD1
CASSLAGQGGNTIYF
TGTGCCAGCAGCTTGGCCGGACAGGGGGGAAACACCATATATTTT
>TRBJ1-1|TRBV5-1|.|.
CASSLLGKFETEAFF
TGCGCCAGCAGCTTGCTTGGGAAGTTTGAGACTGAAGCTTTCTTT
>TRBJ1-1|TRBV19|.|.
CASTDYRYAGTEAFF
TGTGCCAGTACCGACTACAGGTACGCAGGCACTGAAGCTTTCTTT
>TRBJ1-5|TRBV18|.|.
CASSPYSNQPQHF
TGTGCCAGCTCACCGTATAGCAATCAGCCCCAGCATTTT
>TRBJ1-1|TRBV18|.|.
CASSPLGEGTEAFF
TGTGCCAGCTCACCACTTGGAGAGGGCACTGAAGCTTTCTTT
>TRBJ1-1|TRBV25-1|.|.
CASYINTEAFF
TGTGCCAGCTACATAAACACTGAAGCTTTCTTT
>TRBJ1-6|TRBV5-1|.|.
CASSLAGVSPLHF
TGCGCCAGCAGCTTGGCCGGGGTATCACCCCTCCACTTT
>TRBJ1-2|TRBV6-5|.|.
CASSYSKGGYGYTF
TGTGCCAGCAGTTACTCGAAAGGGGGATATGGCTACACCTTC
>TRBJ2-3|TRBV30|.|.
CASTRSGTDTQYF
TGTGCCTCCACTCGGTCAGGCACAGATACGCAGTATTTT
>TRBJ2-7|TRBV2|.|.
CASSGGRAKYEQYF
TGTGCCAGCAGCGGCGGTCGGGCAAAGTACGAGCAGTACTTC
>TRBJ2-1|TRBV7-9|.|.
CASSLRGIDEQFF
TGTGCCAGCAGCTTAAGAGGGATTGATGAGCAGTTCTTC
>TRBJ2-7|TRBV6-5|.|.
CASSYDRIAYEQYF
TGTGCCAGCAGTTACGATAGGATAGCCTACGAGCAGTACTTC
>TRBJ1-1|TRBV9|.|.
CASSVVVWGEAFF
TGTGCCAGCAGCGTAGTTGTGTGGGGTGAAGCTTTCTTT
>TRBJ1-5|TRBV7-9|.|.
CASSPGHNSNQPQHF
TGTGCCAGCAGCCCCGGACACAATAGCAATCAGCCCCAGCATTTT
>TRBJ1-2|TRBV25-1|.|.
CASSESRGSGYGYTF
TGTGCCAGCAGTGAGTCTAGGGGCAGTGGCTATGGCTACACCTTC
>TRBJ2-1|TRBV5-4|.|.
CASSPPPSSYNEQFF
TGTGCCAGCAGCCCCCCTCCTAGCTCCTACAATGAGCAGTTCTTC
>TRBJ1-5|TRBV2|.|.
CASKGKGLHYSNQPQHF
TGTGCCAGCAAGGGTAAGGGCCTTCATTATAGCAATCAGCCCCAGCATTTT
>TRBJ1-4|TRBV9|.|TRBD1
CASSDRGRLGEKLFF
TGTGCCAGCAGCGACAGGGGGCGGCTGGGAGAAAAACTGTTTTTT
>TRBJ2-2|TRBV10-3|.|.
CAIGGLDTGELFF
TGTGCCATCGGTGGGTTAGACACCGGGGAGCTGTTTTTT
>TRBJ1-1|TRBV6-5|.|.
CASSYGATEAFF
TGTGCCAGCAGTTACGGTGCCACTGAAGCTTTCTTT
>TRBJ1-3|TRBV13|.|.
CASRAKGRANSGNTIYF
TGTGCCAGCAGAGCGAAGGGCAGGGCAAACTCTGGAAACACCATATATTTT